This entry is about one TCR beta chain. An expansion of CD8+CD57+ cells by flow cytometry had been shown in patients chosen for sequencing. Per germline, CDR1 LNHDA and CDR2 SQIVND (reference sequence). CDR3 length equals 15 residues. With 6 bases removed from V and 7 bases from J, the gap between germline ends came to 16 bases. Genomic DNA, serving as template, underwent TCR beta VDJ and CDR3 profiling. MiXCR, run by TCRdb on the reads, gives a single entry per CDR3 protein. The repertoire includes about 190,000 distinct CDR3 sequences, around 47% of them detected once, and about 9.7% sits in the top ten. The source of the sample is a study of CD8+CD57+ T cells in acquired aplastic anemia. Study-wide context: Sorting CD4+ and CD8+ cells gave DNA averaging 3.2 ug.

The chain joins TRBV19 to TRBJ1-6; weak D call: TRBD1 (5 bases). The source of this sequence is a human donor with aplastic anemia. The source material was sorted CD4+, CD8+, or CD8+CD57+ T cells (not recorded which) from PBMCs. The CDR3 DNA follows: TGTGCCAGTAGCTCTGACGGGACGCACAATTCACCCCTCCACTTT. This encodes CASSSDGTHNSPLHF.